The 14 T cell receptor beta chains below all came from one sample that was sequenced in a study of control samples from healthy donors and cancer patients. Libraries were prepared by immunoSEQ multiplex PCR; TCRdb keeps only in-frame clonotypes and omits some of them. The data show about 150,000 clones, approximately 93% seen once. Sequencing was carried out using blood. The receptors derive from a man in his forties or fifties in good health.

The table lists this clone with a count of one. The chain joins TRBV7-9 to TRBJ1-2, with D possibly TRBD1 on 5 matching bases. V lost 5 bases to trimming and J lost 4 bases, with 17 bases between them. CDR1 is SEHNR and CDR2 is FQNEAQ in the germline V gene (reference sequence). The CDR3 is 15 amino acids. The CDR3, as DNA: TGTGCCAGCAGCCCGGGCAGGGCTAACGTCTATGGCTACACCTTC. Translating it yields CASSPGRANVYGYTF.

This clone occurred once. The chain recombines TRBV11-2 with TRBJ1-5; D unclear. Germline lookup yields CDR1 SGHAT and CDR2 FQNNGV. V lost 1 base to trimming and J lost 6 bases, with 7 bases between them. This CDR3 contains 13 residues. The CDR3 DNA sequence: TGTGCCAGCAGCTTAGTTCAGTCTCAGCCCCAGCATTTT. Translated: CASSLVQSQPQHF.

The chain uses TRBV6-5 and TRBJ2-2; 12 bases line up with TRBD2. CDR3 size: 15 residues. V was pared by 5 bases and J by 5 bases, with 3 bases of the junction left unmatched. CDR1 and CDR2 from the germline V gene are MNHEY and SVGAGI. CDR3 region: CASSPGTSGTGELFF. The CDR3 DNA sequence: TGTGCCAGCAGTCCGGGGACTAGCGGGACCGGGGAGCTGTTTTTT.

This chain connects TRBV2 to TRBJ1-6; D may be TRBD1 (6 bases). This CDR3 has 15 residues. V lost 1 base, J lost 9 bases, and 13 bases lay in between. Germline assignment: CDR1 SNHLY and CDR2 FYNNEI. The CDR3 here is CASSEGQASGSPLHF. The CDR3 coding sequence is TGTGCCAGCAGTGAAGGACAGGCATCGGGTTCACCCCTCCACTTT. Variable domain in full (rest from reference TRBV2 and TRBJ1-6): EPEVTQTPSHQVTQMGQEVILRCVPISNHLYFYWYRQILGQKVEFLVSFYNNEISEKSEIFDDQFSVERPDGSNFTLKIRSTKLEDSAMYFCASSEGQASGSPLHFGNGTRLTVT.

This chain joins TRBV5-5 and TRBJ1-4, with D unclear. The CDR3 spans 15 residues. The V gene's germline CDR1 is SGHKS and CDR2 YYEKEE (reference sequence). Trimming pared 0 bases from V and 0 bases from J, leaving 6 bases between. CDR3 coding DNA: TGTGCCAGCAGCTTGGTCCCGGCAACTAATGAAAAACTGTTTTTT. Amino acid sequence: CASSLVPATNEKLFF. Full variable domain (missing parts from reference TRBV5-5 and TRBJ1-4): DAGVTQSPTHLIKTRGQQVTLRCSPISGHKSVSWYQQVLGQGPQFIFQYYEKEERGRGNFPDRFSARQFPNYSSELNVNALLLGDSALYLCASSLVPATNEKLFFGSGTQLSVL.

This chain connects TRBV7-6 to TRBJ2-6; TRBD1 aligns across 7 bases. Looked up from germline, CDR1 is SGHVS and CDR2 is FNYEAQ. Trimming cost V 1 base and J 0 bases; bases outside gene matches: 3. There are 17 residues in the CDR3. CDR3 region: CASSLGGQHSGANVLTF. As DNA, the CDR3 is TGTGCCAGCAGCTTAGGGGGACAGCACTCTGGGGCCAACGTCCTGACTTTC.

The V and J genes are TRBV4-1 and TRBJ2-1, with TRBD2 matching over 10 bases. This CDR3 spans 18 amino acids. J gave up 2 bases and V 1 base, and 8 bases lay outside the gene matches. Germline CDR1 MGHRA, CDR2 YSYEKL. This CDR3 reads CASSQGSQSGRAYNEQFF. The CDR3 DNA reads as TGCGCCAGCAGCCAAGGTAGCCAAAGCGGGAGGGCCTACAATGAGCAGTTCTTC.

The chain recombines TRBV28 with TRBJ2-1, with 10 bases identical to TRBD1. Germline CDR1 reads MDHEN; CDR2 reads SYDVKM. V lost 2 bases to trimming and J lost 8 bases; unmatched junction nucleotides: 15. CDR3 length: 18 amino acids. CDR3 in amino acids: CASSLQALDRGRAYEQFF. The CDR3 DNA sequence: TGTGCCAGCAGTTTACAGGCCCTCGACAGGGGGCGTGCCTATGAGCAGTTCTTC.

The rearrangement uses TRBV30 and TRBJ1-1; no reliable D call. Trimming pared 4 bases from V and 3 bases from J, leaving 15 bases between. There are 14 residues in the CDR3. Germline-derived CDR1 and CDR2 are GTSNPN and SVGIG (reference sequence). DNA for the CDR3: TGTGCCTGGAATGAGGAGGGTTGGCACACTGAAGCTTTCTTT. It is translated as CAWNEEGWHTEAFF.

Points on this clone: The junction differs from germline at one of its ends, possibly a read error. The chain has TRBV7-7 and TRBJ2-5; 12 bases are shared with TRBD2. This CDR3 comprises 15 residues. Germline lookup yields CDR1 SSHAT and CDR2 FNYEAQ (reference sequence). In DNA form, the CDR3 reads TGTGCTAGCAGTCCCAGACTAGCGGGAGTTGAGACCCAGTACTTC. Translating gives CASSPRLAGVETQYF.

This chain links TRBV28 with TRBJ2-5; tentative D call: TRBD2 (6 bases). Germline V gives CDR1 MDHEN, CDR2 SYDVKM. V lost 2 bases and J 2 bases, leaving 15 bases between the germline ends. The CDR3 length is 16 residues. The DNA for the CDR3 is TGTGCCAGCAGTTTACCCTTGGGTAGCGGTCAAGAGACCCAGTACTTC. Residues: CASSLPLGSGQETQYF.

This sequence joins TRBV20-1 and TRBJ1-2; D not certain. V gave up 3 bases and J gave up 3 bases, with 8 bases separating them. CDR1 DFQATT and CDR2 SNEGSKA come from the germline V gene (reference sequence). The CDR3 consists of 12 residues. In DNA, the CDR3 is TGCAGTGCTAGTGCGGCTCACTATGGCTACACCTTC. Protein: CSASAAHYGYTF.

CDR3 sequence reads: CASSFITAPYGYTF. The CDR3, as DNA: TGTGCCAGCAGCTTTATTACAGCACCCTATGGCTACACCTTC. The chain has TRBV7-2 and TRBJ1-2; D unclear. CDR1 and CDR2 from the germline V gene are SGHTA and FQGNSA. With 3 bases removed from V and 4 bases from J, the gap between germline ends came to 12 bases. The CDR3 has 14 amino acids. Filled out from reference TRBV7-2 and TRBJ1-2, the complete variable domain reads GAGVSQSPSNKVTEKGKDVELRCDPISGHTALYWYRQSLGQGLEFLIYFQGNSAPDKSGLPSDRFSAERTGGSVSTLTIQRTQQEDSAVYLCASSFITAPYGYTFGSGTRLTVV.

The V gene is TRBV28, the J gene TRBJ2-7; D possibly corresponds to TRBD2 (6 bases). This CDR3 has 14 amino acids. V lost 5 bases, J lost 1 base, and 12 bases lay in between. CDR1 and CDR2 from the germline V gene are MDHEN and SYDVKM. The CDR3 DNA follows: TGTGCCAGCAGTCAATCGACTAGATCCTACGAGCAGTACTTC. Protein sequence: CASSQSTRSYEQYF.